A selection of T cell receptor beta chains follows, all from one sample in a study of blood T cell repertoires in COVID-19. Sequencing was performed with immunoSEQ multiplex PCR; in TCRdb, only in-frame clones are kept and a portion is missing. Among roughly 400,000 clones listed, more than 70% were seen once. The specimen sequenced was PBMCs or T cells enriched from blood (not recorded which). Every receptor here comes from a woman aged 18-35 years who had been exposed to COVID-19. CDR3s include the opening cysteine and the closing phenylalanine or tryptophan. The order of the fields is clone size, J gene, V gene, D gene, CDR3 DNA, CDR3 protein. The D gene is left open where the match is weak. Clone size is given for some rows only: seen once, a few or many times, or a class if the clone is expanded.

>-|TRBJ1-5|TRBV28|-
TGTGCCAGCAGTTTAGGGGGGACCGTCAACCAGCATTTT
CASSLGGTVNQHF
>-|TRBJ1-5|TRBV3-1/TRBV3-2|-
TGTGCCAGCAGCCCCGCAGGCCAGGATAGCAATCAGCCCCAGCATTTT
CASSPAGQDSNQPQHF
>-|TRBJ1-5|TRBV28|TRBD1
TGTGCCAGCAGGGCGACAGGGGGCGGTCAGCCCCAGCATTTT
CASRATGGGQPQHF
>-|TRBJ1-1|TRBV10-1|-
TGCGCCAGCAGAACAGCCATGAACACTGAAGCTTTCTTT
CASRTAMNTEAFF
>few|TRBJ2-2|TRBV7-2|-
TGTGCCAGCAGCCAGATGGGCCACACCGGGGAGCTGTTTTTT
CASSQMGHTGELFF
>-|TRBJ1-1|TRBV2|-
TGTGCCAGCGCTCACAGGGACACTGAAGCTTTCTTT
CASAHRDTEAFF
>-|TRBJ2-7|TRBV27|TRBD2
TGTGCCAGCAGCGATCTCGAAGCGGGGGGTGTCTACGAGCAGTACTTC
CASSDLEAGGVYEQYF
>-|TRBJ2-7|TRBV15|-
TGTGCCACCGCGTCTCTGGAGGGGAAATACGAGCAGTACTTC
CATASLEGKYEQYF
>-|TRBJ1-2|TRBV15|-
TGTGCCACCAGCCCAGGCCGGGGCTACACCTTC
CATSPGRGYTF
>-|TRBJ1-5|TRBV28|TRBD1
TGTGCCAGCAGTTTTGGGGACAGGGGCCCGCATTTT
CASSFGDRGPHF
>once|TRBJ1-2|TRBV4-3|TRBD1
TGCGCCAGCAGCCCAGGGAGAGATCCGGACAGGGGCTATGGCTACACCTTC
CASSPGRDPDRGYGYTF
>-|TRBJ2-2|TRBV7-3|-
TGTGCCAGCAGCGCGACAGTTCCCGGGGAGCTGTTTTTT
CASSATVPGELFF
>-|TRBJ2-3|TRBV29-1|-
TGCAGCGTTCGCCAGGGGCAACATACGCAGTATTTT
CSVRQGQHTQYF
>-|TRBJ2-5|TRBV6-5|-
TGTGCCAGCAGCCGAACCGGCCCCCGAGGGACCCAGTACTTC
CASSRTGPRGTQYF
>-|TRBJ2-1|TRBV25-1|-
TGTGCCAGCAGTGAACCCAGGTGGAGGGGTGAGCAGTTCTTC
CASSEPRWRGEQFF
>-|TRBJ2-1|TRBV27|TRBD2
TGTGCCAGCAGTGGGGGTCTAGCGGGGGGACCATTCCACCTCCACTCCTACAATGAGCAGTTCTTC
CASSGGLAGGPFHLHSYNEQFF
>-|TRBJ1-1|TRBV7-6|TRBD1
TGTGCCAGCAGCCAGGGACAGTCAGCCACTGAAGCTTTCTTT
CASSQGQSATEAFF
>-|TRBJ1-1|TRBV10-2|-
TGCGCCAGCAGTGGGGGGGGAGACACTGAAGCTTTCTTT
CASSGGGDTEAFF
>-|TRBJ2-5|TRBV7-6|-
TGTGCCAGCAGCTTACCACTCCGTCAGGCCGAAGATCAAGAGACCCAGTACTTC
CASSLPLRQAEDQETQYF
>-|TRBJ2-3|TRBV29-1|TRBD2
TGCAGCGTGGGGGGGGGAGCCTCTTCAGATACGCAGTATTTT
CSVGGGASSDTQYF
>once|TRBJ1-1|TRBV7-3|-
TGTGCCAGCAGTTCCGGGGGTAGCACTGAAGCTTTCTTT
CASSSGGSTEAFF
>many|TRBJ1-1|TRBV4-1|-
TGCGCCAGCAGCCAAGGTATAGTGAACACTGAAGCTTTCTTT
CASSQGIVNTEAFF
>-|TRBJ1-5|TRBV5-6|-
TGTGCCAGCAGCTTCAGAAATAGCAATCAGCCCCAGCATTTT
CASSFRNSNQPQHF
>-|TRBJ1-2|TRBV6-5|-
TGTGCCAGCATAACATCCGCGGCAGGGGCCTATGGCTACACCTTC
CASITSAAGAYGYTF
>-|TRBJ1-2|TRBV5-1|-
TGCGCCAGCAGCTTGGGCACAACGGGGGGCTACACCTTC
CASSLGTTGGYTF
>-|TRBJ1-5|TRBV6-5|TRBD1
TGTGCCAGCACAGGGGGCTATAGCAATCAGCCCCAGCATTTT
CASTGGYSNQPQHF
>-|TRBJ2-3|TRBV6-1|-
TGTGCCAGCAGTGAATTTGGGGGCCTAGATACGCAGTATTTT
CASSEFGGLDTQYF
>-|TRBJ2-7|TRBV2|TRBD1
TGTGCCAGCAGCTATAGATCGGGCAGGGGGAGCTCCTACGAGCAGTACTTC
CASSYRSGRGSSYEQYF
>few|TRBJ2-1|TRBV27|-
TGTGCCAGCAGTGAAAGCCACAATGAGCAGTTCTTC
CASSESHNEQFF
>-|TRBJ2-1|TRBV11-3|-
TGTGCCAGCAGCTTAGGGTATTCGGGGGACCATTTCTACAATGAGCAGTTCTTC
CASSLGYSGDHFYNEQFF
>-|TRBJ2-1|TRBV19|-
TGTGCCACCAGACTAGGTATTGAGCAGTTCTTC
CATRLGIEQFF
>-|TRBJ1-1|TRBV7-2|-
TGTGCCAGCAGCTTCGTGGTACGGGGAGTAACTGAAGCTTTCTTT
CASSFVVRGVTEAFF
>-|TRBJ1-1|TRBV4-1|-
TGCGCCAGCAGCCAAGAGCGTCGGGCTGAAGCTTTCTTT
CASSQERRAEAFF
>-|TRBJ2-7|TRBV6-5|-
TGTGCCAGCAGTTACCCTCTCTCCGACGAGCAGTACTTC
CASSYPLSDEQYF
>-|TRBJ2-3|TRBV12-3/TRBV12-4|-
TGTGCCAGCAGACGAACAGGGCCCGATACGCAGTATTTT
CASRRTGPDTQYF
>-|TRBJ2-3|TRBV4-1|-
TGCGCCAGCAGCCAAGGGGCAGCTAGCACAGATACGCAGTATTTT
CASSQGAASTDTQYF
>-|TRBJ2-1|TRBV24-1|-
TGTGCCACCAGTGATTTATTTGGGGCATCCTACAATGAGCAGTTCTTC
CATSDLFGASYNEQFF
>-|TRBJ2-7|TRBV9|-
TGTGCCAGCAGCGTCGGGGTGGGTTCGGGGTTCGACGAGCAGTACTTC
CASSVGVGSGFDEQYF
>-|TRBJ2-3|TRBV5-4|-
TGTGCCAGCAGCTTGGCCCTAATAACAGATACGCAGTATTTT
CASSLALITDTQYF
>-|TRBJ1-3|TRBV14|TRBD1
TGTGCCAGCAGCCGGGACAGAAACTCTGGAAACACCATATATTTT
CASSRDRNSGNTIYF
>-|TRBJ2-5|TRBV24-1|TRBD1
TGTGCCACCAGTGATCCGGACAGGCAAGAGACCCAGTACTTC
CATSDPDRQETQYF
>-|TRBJ2-7|TRBV28|TRBD2
TGTGCCAGCAGACTCGGGACTAGCGGAACCTACGAGCAGTACTTC
CASRLGTSGTYEQYF
>once|TRBJ1-2|TRBV4-3|-
TGCGCCAGCAGCCAAGACAGGTACTATGGCTACACCTTC
CASSQDRYYGYTF
>few|TRBJ2-7|TRBV28|-
TGTGCCAGCAGGAGTACGGGGGAGAGGTACGAGCAGTACTTC
CASRSTGERYEQYF
>-|TRBJ2-7|TRBV27|-
TGTGCCAGCAGTTTAATGGGGGCTTTCACAACCTACGAGCAGTACTTC
CASSLMGAFTTYEQYF
>-|TRBJ2-1|TRBV11-2|TRBD2
TGTGCCAGCAGCTTATTCATCGGGACTAGTACTGATGAGCAGTTCTTC
CASSLFIGTSTDEQFF
>-|TRBJ1-4|TRBV11-2|TRBD1
TGTGCCAGCAGCTTATCGACAGGGGGTAATGAAAAACTGTTTTTT
CASSLSTGGNEKLFF
>-|TRBJ1-4|TRBV7-8|-
TGTGCCAGCAGCCTGGGGGGAGATGAAAAACTGTTTTTT
CASSLGGDEKLFF
>-|TRBJ1-6|TRBV28|-
TGTGCCAGCAGTTTTATCCAGGCCGCACCCCTCCACTTT
CASSFIQAAPLHF
>once|TRBJ2-5|TRBV3-1/TRBV3-2|-
TGTGCCAGCAGCCAAGATAGGGGGGAGACCCAGTACTTC
CASSQDRGETQYF
>-|TRBJ2-3|TRBV27|-
TGTGCCAGCAGTTGGCGGGGAGCAACAGATACGCAGTATTTT
CASSWRGATDTQYF